A single T cell receptor (beta chain) is shown here with its context. Its antigen is not known. This record comes from a study of cytomegalovirus exposure and HLA in healthy donors. At the level of the study: Out of several hundred genotyped donors, about 80% belonged to the Caucasian-associated ancestry cluster. Study-level results: It was confirmed in vitro that a few of the CMV-associated chains were specific for CMV antigens.

Amplification used 60 Vbeta primers and 13 Jbeta primers. Generated by immunoSEQ multiplex PCR, the TCRdb table keeps only in-frame clones and is missing some. The profile shows some 130,000 clones, about 69% of them singletons. Trimming at V came to 6 bases and at J to 3 bases, leaving 1 base not matched to a gene. This CDR3 has 13 residues. Germline CDR1 reads MNHEY; CDR2 reads SVGAGI. Sequencing was done on a sample of PBMCs. This sequence originates from a man aged 25 to 40 in good health and CMV-seronegative. V and J are TRBV6-5 and TRBJ2-2; 7 nucleotides align to TRBD1. The CDR3 DNA follows: TGTGCCAGCAGAACAGGGGACACCGGGGAGCTGTTTTTT. Protein product: CASRTGDTGELFF.